This T cell receptor (beta chain) was obtained from a study of CD8+CD57+ T cells in acquired aplastic anemia. The ends lost 8 bases at V and 4 bases at J; junction bases unmatched: 6. Germline V gene data show CDR1 as SEHNR and CDR2 as FQNEAQ (reference sequence). CDR3 length equals 13 residues. Template material for TCR beta VDJ and CDR3 profiling consisted of genomic DNA. TCRdb re-called the reads through MiXCR, storing one row per CDR3 protein. The sample yields under 350,000 distinct CDR3 sequences, 56% seen once. An expansion of CD8+CD57+ cells by flow cytometry had been shown in patients chosen for sequencing.

The genes are TRBV7-9 and TRBJ2-7, with 9 bases matching TRBD2. This clonotype originated in a human donor with aplastic anemia. What was sequenced was sorted CD4+, CD8+, or CD8+CD57+ T cells (not recorded which) from PBMCs. The CDR3 loop is CASWTAGGYEQYF. The CDR3 nucleotides are TGTGCCAGCTGGACAGCGGGAGGTTACGAGCAGTACTTC.